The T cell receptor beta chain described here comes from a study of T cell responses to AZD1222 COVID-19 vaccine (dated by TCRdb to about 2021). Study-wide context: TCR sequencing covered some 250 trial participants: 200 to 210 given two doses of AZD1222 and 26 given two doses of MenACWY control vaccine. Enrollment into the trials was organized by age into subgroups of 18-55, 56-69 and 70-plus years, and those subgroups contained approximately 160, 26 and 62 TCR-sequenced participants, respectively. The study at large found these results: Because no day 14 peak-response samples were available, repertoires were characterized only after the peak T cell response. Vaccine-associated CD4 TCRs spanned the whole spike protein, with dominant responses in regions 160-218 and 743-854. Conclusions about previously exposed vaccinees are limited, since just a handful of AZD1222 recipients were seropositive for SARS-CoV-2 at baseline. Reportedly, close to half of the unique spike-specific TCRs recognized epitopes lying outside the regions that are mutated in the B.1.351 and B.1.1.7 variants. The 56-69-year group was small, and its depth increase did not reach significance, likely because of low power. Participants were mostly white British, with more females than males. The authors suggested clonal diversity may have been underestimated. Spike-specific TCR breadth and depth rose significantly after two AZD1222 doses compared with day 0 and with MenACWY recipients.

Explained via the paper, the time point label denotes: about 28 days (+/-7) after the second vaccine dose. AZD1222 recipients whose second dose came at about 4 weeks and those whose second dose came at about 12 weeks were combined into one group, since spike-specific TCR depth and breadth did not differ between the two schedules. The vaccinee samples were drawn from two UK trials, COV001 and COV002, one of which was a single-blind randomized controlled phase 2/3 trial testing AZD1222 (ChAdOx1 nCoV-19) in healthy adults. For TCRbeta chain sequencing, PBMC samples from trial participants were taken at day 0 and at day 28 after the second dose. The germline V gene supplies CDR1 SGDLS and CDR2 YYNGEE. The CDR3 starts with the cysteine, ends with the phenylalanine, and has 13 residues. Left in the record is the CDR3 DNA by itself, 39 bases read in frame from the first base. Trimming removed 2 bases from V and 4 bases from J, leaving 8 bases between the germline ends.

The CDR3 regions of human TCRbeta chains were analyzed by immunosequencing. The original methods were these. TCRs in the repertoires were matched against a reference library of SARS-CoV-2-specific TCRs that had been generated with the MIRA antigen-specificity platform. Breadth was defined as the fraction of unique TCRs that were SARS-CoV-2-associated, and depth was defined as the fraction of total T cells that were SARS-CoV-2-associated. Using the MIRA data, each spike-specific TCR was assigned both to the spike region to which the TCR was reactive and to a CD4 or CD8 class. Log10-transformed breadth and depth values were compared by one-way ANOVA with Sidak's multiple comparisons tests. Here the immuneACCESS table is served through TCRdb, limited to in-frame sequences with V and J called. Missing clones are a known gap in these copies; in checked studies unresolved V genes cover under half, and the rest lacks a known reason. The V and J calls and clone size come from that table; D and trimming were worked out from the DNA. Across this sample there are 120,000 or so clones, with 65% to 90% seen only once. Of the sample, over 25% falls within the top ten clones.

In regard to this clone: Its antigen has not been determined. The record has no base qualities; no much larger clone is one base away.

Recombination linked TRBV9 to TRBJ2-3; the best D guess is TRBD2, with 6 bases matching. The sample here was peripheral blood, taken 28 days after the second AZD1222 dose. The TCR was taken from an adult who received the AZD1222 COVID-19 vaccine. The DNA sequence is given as TGTGCCAGCAGCGTTAGCGGTGCAGATACGCAGTATTTT. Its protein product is CASSVSGADTQYF. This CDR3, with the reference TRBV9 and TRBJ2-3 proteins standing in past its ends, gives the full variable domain DSGVTQTPKHLITATGQRVTLRCSPRSGDLSVYWYQQSLDQGLQFLIQYYNGEERAKGNILERFSAQQFPDLHSELNLSSLELGDSALYFCASSVSGADTQYFGPGTRLTVL.